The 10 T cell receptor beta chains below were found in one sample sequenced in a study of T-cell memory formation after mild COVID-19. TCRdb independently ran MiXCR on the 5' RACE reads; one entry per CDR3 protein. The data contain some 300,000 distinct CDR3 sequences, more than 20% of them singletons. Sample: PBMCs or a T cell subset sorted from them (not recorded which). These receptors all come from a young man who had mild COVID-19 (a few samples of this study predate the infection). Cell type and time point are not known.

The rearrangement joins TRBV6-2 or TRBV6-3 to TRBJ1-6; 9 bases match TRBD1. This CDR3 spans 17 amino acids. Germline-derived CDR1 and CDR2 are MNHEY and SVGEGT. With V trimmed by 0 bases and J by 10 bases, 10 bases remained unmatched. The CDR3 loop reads CASSYSAGTGSYSPLHF. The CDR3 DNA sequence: TGTGCCAGCAGTTACTCTGCCGGGACAGGGAGTTACTCACCCCTCCACTTT.

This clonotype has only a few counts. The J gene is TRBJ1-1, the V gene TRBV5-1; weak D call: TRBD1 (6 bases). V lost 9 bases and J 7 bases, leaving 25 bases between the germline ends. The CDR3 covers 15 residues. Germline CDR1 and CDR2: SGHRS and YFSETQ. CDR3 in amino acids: CATRVGDRTGGEAFF. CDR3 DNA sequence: TGCGCCACCCGAGTTGGAGACAGGACCGGCGGTGAAGCTTTCTTT.

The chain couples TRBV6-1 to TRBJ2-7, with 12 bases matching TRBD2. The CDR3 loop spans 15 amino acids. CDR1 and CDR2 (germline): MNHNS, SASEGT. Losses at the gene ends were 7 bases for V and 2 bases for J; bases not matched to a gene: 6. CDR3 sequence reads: CASIELAGGAYEQYV. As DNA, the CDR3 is TGTGCCAGCATCGAACTAGCGGGGGGCGCCTACGAGCAGTACGTC.

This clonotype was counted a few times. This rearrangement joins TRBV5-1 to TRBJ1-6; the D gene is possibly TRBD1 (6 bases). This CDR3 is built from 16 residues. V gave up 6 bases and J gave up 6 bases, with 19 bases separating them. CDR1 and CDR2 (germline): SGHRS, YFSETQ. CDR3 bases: TGCGCCAGCACCCCGAGGGGGGTTAGCGGTAATTCACCCCTCCACTTT. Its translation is CASTPRGVSGNSPLHF.

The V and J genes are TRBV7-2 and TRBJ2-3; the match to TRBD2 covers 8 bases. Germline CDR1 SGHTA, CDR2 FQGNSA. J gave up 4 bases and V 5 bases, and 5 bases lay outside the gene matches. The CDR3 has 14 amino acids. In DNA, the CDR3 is TGTGCCAGCAGCCGGGGGGGCCGGGCAGATACGCAGTATTTT. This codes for CASSRGGRADTQYF.

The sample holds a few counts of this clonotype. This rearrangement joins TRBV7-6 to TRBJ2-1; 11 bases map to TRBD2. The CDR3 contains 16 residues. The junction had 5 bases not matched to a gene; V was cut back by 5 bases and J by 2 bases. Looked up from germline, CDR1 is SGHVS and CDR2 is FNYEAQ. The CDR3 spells CASSMISGGAYNEQFF. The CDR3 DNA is TGTGCCAGCAGCATGATTAGCGGGGGGGCCTACAATGAGCAGTTCTTC.

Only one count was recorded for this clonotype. The CDR3 region is CASSYRGRIRREPQHF. In nucleotides, the CDR3 is TGTGCCAGCAGTTACCGGGGTCGGATCCGGAGGGAACCCCAGCATTTT. The genes are TRBV6-2 or TRBV6-3 and TRBJ1-5; D is undetermined. This CDR3 is built from 16 residues. Trimming shortened V by 2 bases and J by 10 bases, and 21 bases separated the two germline ends. Germline lookup yields CDR1 MNHEY and CDR2 SVGEGT.

The CDR3 DNA is TGTGCCAGCATTCCCGGGTGGGTCCAAGAGACCCAGTACTTC. Residues: CASIPGWVQETQYF. The chain joins TRBV7-9 to TRBJ2-5; D gene ambiguous. Germline loops: CDR1 SEHNR, CDR2 FQNEAQ (reference sequence). Trimming stripped 7 bases from V and 1 base from J, with 13 bases between. The CDR3 covers 14 residues.

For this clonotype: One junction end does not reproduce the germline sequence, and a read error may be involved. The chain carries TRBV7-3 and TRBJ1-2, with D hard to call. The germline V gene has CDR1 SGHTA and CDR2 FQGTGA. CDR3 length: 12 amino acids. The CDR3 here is CDSSLEGSGYTF. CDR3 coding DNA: TGTGACAGCAGCTTAGAGGGCAGCGGCTACACCTTC.

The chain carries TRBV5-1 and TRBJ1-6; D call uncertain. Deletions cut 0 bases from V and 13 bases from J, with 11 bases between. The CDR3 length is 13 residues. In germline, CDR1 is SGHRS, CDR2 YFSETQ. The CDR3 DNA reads TGCGCCAGCAGCTTGGAGGTGGAGCAGCCCCTCCACTTT. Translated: CASSLEVEQPLHF.